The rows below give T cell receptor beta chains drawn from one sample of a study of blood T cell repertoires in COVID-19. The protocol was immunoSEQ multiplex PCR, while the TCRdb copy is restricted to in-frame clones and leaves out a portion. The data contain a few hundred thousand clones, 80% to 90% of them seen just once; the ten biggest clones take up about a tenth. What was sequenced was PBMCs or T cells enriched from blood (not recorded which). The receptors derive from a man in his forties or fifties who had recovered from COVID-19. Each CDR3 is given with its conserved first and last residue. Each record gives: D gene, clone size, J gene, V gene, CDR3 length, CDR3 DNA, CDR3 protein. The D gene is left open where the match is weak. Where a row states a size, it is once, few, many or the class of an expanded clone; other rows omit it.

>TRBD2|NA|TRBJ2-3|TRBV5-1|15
TGCGCCAGCAGCTTTCGCGGGGGAGTGGGAGATACGCAGTATTTT
CASSFRGGVGDTQYF
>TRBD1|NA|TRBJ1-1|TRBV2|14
TGTGCCAGCAGTGACCAGGGGGCGGTCACTGAAGCTTTCTTT
CASSDQGAVTEAFF
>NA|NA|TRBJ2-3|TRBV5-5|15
TGTGCCAGCAGCTTGGGTTCGGGACAATCAGATACGCAGTATTTT
CASSLGSGQSDTQYF
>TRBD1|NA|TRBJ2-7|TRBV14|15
TGTGCCAGCAGCCAAGAACGGACAGGACCCTACGAGCAGTACTTC
CASSQERTGPYEQYF
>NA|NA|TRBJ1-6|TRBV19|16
TGTGCCAGTAGTAATGCCGGCGAGCGACCTAATTCACCCCTCCACTTT
CASSNAGERPNSPLHF
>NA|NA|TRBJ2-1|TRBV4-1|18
TGCGCCAGCAGCCAAGAATTTGGGGGAGGCCCTCCGTACAATGAGCAGTTCTTC
CASSQEFGGGPPYNEQFF
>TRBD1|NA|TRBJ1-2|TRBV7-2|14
TGTGCCAGCAGCCGGGACAGTAGTCTCTATGGCTACACCTTC
CASSRDSSLYGYTF
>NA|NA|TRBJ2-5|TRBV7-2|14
TGTGCCAGCAGCTTAGCGCTTACACAAGAGACCCAGTACTTC
CASSLALTQETQYF
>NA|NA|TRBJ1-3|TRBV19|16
TGTGCCAGTAGGGCCGCCCGGGGGGGGTCTGGAAACACCATATATTTT
CASRAARGGSGNTIYF
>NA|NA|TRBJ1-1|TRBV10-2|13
TGCGCCAGCAGCGACTTAAGGGGCACTGAAGCTTTCTTT
CASSDLRGTEAFF
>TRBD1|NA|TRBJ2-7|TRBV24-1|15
TGTGCCACCAGTGACCCAGAGACAGGGGGCCGCGAGCAGTACTTC
CATSDPETGGREQYF
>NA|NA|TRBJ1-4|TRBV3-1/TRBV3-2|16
TGTGCCAGCAGCCAAGATTCGTCGACCTCCGGAGGGAAACTGTTTTTT
CASSQDSSTSGGKLFF
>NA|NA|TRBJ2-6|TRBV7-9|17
TGTGCCAGCAGGACACAGACTCGGGGCTCTGGGGCCAACGTCCTGACTTTC
CASRTQTRGSGANVLTF
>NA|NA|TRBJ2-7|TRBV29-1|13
TGCAGCGTTGAAGGCGAGCGGAGCTACGAGCAGTACTTC
CSVEGERSYEQYF
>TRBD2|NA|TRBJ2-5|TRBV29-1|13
TGCAGCTTCCAGGAGGGAGGGAGAGAGACCCAGTACTTC
CSFQEGGRETQYF
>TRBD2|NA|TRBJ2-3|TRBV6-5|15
TGTGCCAGCAGGGGAAGCGGGAGGAACGCAGATACGCAGTATTTT
CASRGSGRNADTQYF
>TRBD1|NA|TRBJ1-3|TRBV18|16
TGTGCCAGCTCAATGGACAGGGCCCTCTCTGGAAACACCATATATTTT
CASSMDRALSGNTIYF
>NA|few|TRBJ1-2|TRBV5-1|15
TGCGCCAGCAGCTTGATGGCGCAGACATATGATGGCTACACCTTC
CASSLMAQTYDGYTF
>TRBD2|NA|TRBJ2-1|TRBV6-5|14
TGTGCCAGCAGTTACGGGGGGGGACCCAATGAGCAGTTCTTC
CASSYGGGPNEQFF
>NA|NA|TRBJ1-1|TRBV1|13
TGCACCAGCAGCCAAACAGGGGGCACTGAAGCTTTCTTT
CTSSQTGGTEAFF
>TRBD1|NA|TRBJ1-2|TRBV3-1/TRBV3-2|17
TGTGCCAGCAGCCAAGGTGACAGGGGGTTAGCTAACTATGGCTACACCTTC
CASSQGDRGLANYGYTF
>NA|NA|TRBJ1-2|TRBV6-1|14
TGTGCCAGCAGTGAACCCCAGGCCCCTTATGGCTACACCTTC
CASSEPQAPYGYTF
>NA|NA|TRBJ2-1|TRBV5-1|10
TGCGCCAGCTACGGAGGGGTGCGGCTCTTC
CASYGGVRLF
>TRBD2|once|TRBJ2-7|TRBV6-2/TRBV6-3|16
TGTGCCAGCAGTTCCCCCGGACTAGCGTGGTCGGGGGAGCAGTACTTC
CASSSPGLAWSGEQYF
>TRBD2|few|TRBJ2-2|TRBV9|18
TGTGCCAGCAGCGTAGTTCGCAGCGGGGGGACGAACACCGGGGAGCTGTTTTTT
CASSVVRSGGTNTGELFF
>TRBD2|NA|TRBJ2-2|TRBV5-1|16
TGCGCCAGCAGCTCTCGACTAGCCGTAAACACCGGGGAGCTGTTTTTT
CASSSRLAVNTGELFF
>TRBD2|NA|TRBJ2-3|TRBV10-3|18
TGTGCCGGCCCTCGTTTATGGGAGGGCCAATTCGGCACAGATACGCAGTATTTT
CAGPRLWEGQFGTDTQYF
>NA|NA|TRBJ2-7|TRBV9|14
TGTGCCAGCAGCCCGACGGGACATAACTACGAGCAGTACTTC
CASSPTGHNYEQYF
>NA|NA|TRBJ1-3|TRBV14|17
TGTGCCAGCAGCCAAGTGGTGGGGGCCGTCTCTGGAAACACCATATATTTT
CASSQVVGAVSGNTIYF
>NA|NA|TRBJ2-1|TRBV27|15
TGTGCCAGCAGTTTATGGGGGCCCCCGGGCAATGAGCAGTTCTTC
CASSLWGPPGNEQFF
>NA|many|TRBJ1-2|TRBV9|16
TGTGCCAGCAGCGTTTCCGCAACCGATCAGGGGCGGGGCTACACCTTC
CASSVSATDQGRGYTF
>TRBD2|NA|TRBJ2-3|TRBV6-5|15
TGTGCCAGCAGAAACAGCGGGACCCGCACAGATACGCAGTATTTT
CASRNSGTRTDTQYF
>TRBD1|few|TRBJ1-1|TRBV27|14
TGTGCCAGCAGTGTTGTTCTCGGGACAGCTGAAGCTTTCTTT
CASSVVLGTAEAFF
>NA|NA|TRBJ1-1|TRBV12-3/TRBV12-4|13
TGTGCCAGCAGTTTACCCGCCCGGGGTGAAGCTTTCTTT
CASSLPARGEAFF
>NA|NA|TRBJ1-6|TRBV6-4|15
TGTGCCAGCAGTGACTCGGTCGGGGGGGGATCACCCCTCCACTTT
CASSDSVGGGSPLHF
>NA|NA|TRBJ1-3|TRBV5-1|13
TGCGCCAGCAGCTGGGCCCCAACCAACACCATATATTTT
CASSWAPTNTIYF
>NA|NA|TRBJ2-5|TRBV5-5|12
TGTGCCAGCAGCTTGGCACAAGAGACCCAGTACTTC
CASSLAQETQYF
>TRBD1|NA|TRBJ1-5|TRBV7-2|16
TGTGCCAGCAGCTCGTTGGGACAGGGAGGGAGTCAGCCCCAGCATTTT
CASSSLGQGGSQPQHF
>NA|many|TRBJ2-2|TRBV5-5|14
TGTGCCAGCAGCTTGGACATGAACACCGGGGAGCTGTTTTTT
CASSLDMNTGELFF
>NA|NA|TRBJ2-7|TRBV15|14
TGTGCCACCAGCAGAGAGATCGCGACCTACGAGCAGTACTTC
CATSREIATYEQYF
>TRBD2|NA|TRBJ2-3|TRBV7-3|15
TGTGCCAGCAGCCCCGGACTAGGGGCAACAGATACGCAGTATTTT
CASSPGLGATDTQYF
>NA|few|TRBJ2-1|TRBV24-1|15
TGTGCCACCAGTGATTCCCAGGGGCCTTACAATGAGCAGTTCTTC
CATSDSQGPYNEQFF
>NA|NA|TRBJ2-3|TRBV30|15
TGTGCCTGGAGGACCGGGGTGTCTAGCACAGATACGCAGTATTTT
CAWRTGVSSTDTQYF
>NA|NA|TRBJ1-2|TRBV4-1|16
TGCGCCAGCAGCCAAGGAGGCGCGTTCCTGGGTCGTGGCTACACCTTC
CASSQGGAFLGRGYTF